This T cell receptor (beta chain) comes out of a study of T cell responses to AZD1222 COVID-19 vaccine. Findings and caveats of the study: Spike-specific TCRs gained breadth and depth after people received two AZD1222 doses. Seropositive AZD1222 recipients at baseline numbered only six or seven. Most donors were white British and more were female, and clonal diversity was possibly underestimated.

Details on this clone: Its target is unknown. The junction differs from germline at one of its ends, possibly a read error.

Some clones are missing from TCRdb's copy, which holds only in-frame ones; the method was immunoSEQ multiplex PCR. Seen here are some 120,000 clones, approximately 88% observed once, and the top ten hold around a sixth. Germline V CDR1 and CDR2: SGHTA, FQGTGA. CDR3 length equals 14 residues. The genes are TRBV7-3 and TRBJ2-3; 7 positions match TRBD2. The material was peripheral blood, obtained on day 0 of MenACWY control vaccination. The TCR was taken from an adult in good health. The CDR3 DNA sequence: TGTGCCAGCAGTAGGGACTATCGCACAAATACGCAGTATTTT. It is translated as CASSRDYRTNTQYF.